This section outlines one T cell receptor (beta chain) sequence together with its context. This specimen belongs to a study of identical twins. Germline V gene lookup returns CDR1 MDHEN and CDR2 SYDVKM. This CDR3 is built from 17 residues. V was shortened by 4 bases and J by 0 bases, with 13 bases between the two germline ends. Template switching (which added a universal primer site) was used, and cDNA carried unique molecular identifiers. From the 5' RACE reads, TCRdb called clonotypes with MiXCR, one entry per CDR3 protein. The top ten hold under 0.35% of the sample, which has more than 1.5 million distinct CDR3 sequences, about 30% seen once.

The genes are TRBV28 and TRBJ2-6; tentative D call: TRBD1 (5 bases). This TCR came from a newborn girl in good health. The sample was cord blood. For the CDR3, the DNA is TGTGCCAGCAGTTCAGACAGAACGAGCTCTGGGGCCAACGTCCTGACTTTC. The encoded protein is CASSSDRTSSGANVLTF.